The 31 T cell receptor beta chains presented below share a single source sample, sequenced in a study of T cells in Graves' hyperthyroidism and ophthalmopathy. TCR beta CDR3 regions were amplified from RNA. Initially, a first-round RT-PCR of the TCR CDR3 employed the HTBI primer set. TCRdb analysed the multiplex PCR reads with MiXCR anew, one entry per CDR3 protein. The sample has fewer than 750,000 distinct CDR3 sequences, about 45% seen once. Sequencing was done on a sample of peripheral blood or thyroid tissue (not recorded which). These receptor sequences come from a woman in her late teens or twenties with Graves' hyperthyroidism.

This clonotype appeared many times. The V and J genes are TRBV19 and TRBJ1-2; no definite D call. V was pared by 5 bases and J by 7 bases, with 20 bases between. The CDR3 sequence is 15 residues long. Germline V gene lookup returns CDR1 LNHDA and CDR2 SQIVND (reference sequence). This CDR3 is CASSQEYREVSGYTF. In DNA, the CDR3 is TGTGCCAGTAGTCAAGAATATCGGGAGGTGTCTGGCTACACCTTC.

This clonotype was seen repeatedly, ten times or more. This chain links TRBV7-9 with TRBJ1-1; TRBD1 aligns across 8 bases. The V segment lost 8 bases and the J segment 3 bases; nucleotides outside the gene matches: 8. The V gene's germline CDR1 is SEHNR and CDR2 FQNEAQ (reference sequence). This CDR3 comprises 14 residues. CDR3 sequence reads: CASGPTGVDTEAFF. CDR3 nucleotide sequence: TGTGCCAGCGGACCGACAGGGGTTGACACTGAAGCTTTCTTT.

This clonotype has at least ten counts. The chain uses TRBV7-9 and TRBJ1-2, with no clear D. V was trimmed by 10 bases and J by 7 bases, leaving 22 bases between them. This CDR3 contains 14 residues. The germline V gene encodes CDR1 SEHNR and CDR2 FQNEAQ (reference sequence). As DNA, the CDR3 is TGTGCCACCTCGGGCTCGCCCCGTTTTGGTGGCTACACCTTC. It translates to CATSGSPRFGGYTF.

In DNA form, the CDR3 reads TGTGCCAGCAGCTTGGGACTAGCGGGGGTGACAGATACGCAGTATTTT. Translating it yields CASSLGLAGVTDTQYF. The chain recombines TRBV7-6 with TRBJ2-3, with TRBD2 matching over 14 bases. Germline V CDR1 and CDR2: SGHVS, FNYEAQ. There are 16 residues in the CDR3. V was clipped by 3 bases and J by 3 bases; unmatched bases: 2.

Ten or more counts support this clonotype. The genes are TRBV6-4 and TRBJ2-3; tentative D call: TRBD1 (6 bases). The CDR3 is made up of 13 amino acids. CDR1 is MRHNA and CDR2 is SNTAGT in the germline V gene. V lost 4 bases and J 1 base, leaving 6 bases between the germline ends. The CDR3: CASSAGGTDTQYF. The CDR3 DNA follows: TGTGCCAGCAGTGCAGGGGGCACAGATACGCAGTATTTT.

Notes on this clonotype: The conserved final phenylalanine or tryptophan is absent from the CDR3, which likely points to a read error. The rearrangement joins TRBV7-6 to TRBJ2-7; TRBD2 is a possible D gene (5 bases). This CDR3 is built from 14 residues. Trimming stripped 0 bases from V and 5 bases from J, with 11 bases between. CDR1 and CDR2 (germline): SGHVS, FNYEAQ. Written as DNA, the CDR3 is TGTGCCAGCAGCTTAGCCGCGGGTGGGGACGAGCAGTACTCC. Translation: CASSLAAGGDEQYS.

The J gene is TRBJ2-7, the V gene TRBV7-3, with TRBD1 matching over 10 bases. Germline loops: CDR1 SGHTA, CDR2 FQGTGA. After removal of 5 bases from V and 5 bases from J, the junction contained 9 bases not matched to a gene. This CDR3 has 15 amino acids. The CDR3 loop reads CASSPDRGRGHEQYF. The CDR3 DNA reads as TGTGCCAGCAGCCCTGACAGGGGGCGCGGTCACGAGCAGTACTTC.

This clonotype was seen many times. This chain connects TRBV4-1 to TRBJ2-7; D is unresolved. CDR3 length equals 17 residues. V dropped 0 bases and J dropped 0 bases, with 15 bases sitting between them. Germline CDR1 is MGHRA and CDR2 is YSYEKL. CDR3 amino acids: CASSQELRLRSSYEQYF. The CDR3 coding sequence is TGCGCCAGCAGCCAAGAACTCCGGCTAAGGAGCTCCTACGAGCAGTACTTC.

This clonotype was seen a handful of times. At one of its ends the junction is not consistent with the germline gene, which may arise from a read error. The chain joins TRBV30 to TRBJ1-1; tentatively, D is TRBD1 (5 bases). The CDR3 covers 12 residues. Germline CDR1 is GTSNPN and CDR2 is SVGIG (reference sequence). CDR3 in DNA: TGCGCCACAAGGGGAGTTGACACTGAAGCTTTCTTT. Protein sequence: CATRGVDTEAFF.

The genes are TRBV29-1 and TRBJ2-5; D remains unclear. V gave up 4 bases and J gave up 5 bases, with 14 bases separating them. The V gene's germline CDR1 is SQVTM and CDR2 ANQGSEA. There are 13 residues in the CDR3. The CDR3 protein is CSVGTGLEETQYF. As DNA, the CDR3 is TGCAGCGTTGGTACGGGTCTCGAGGAGACCCAGTACTTC. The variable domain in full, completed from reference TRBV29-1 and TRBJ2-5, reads SAVISQKPSRDICQRGTSLTIQCQVDSQVTMMFWYRQQPGQSLTLIATANQGSEATYESGFVIDKFPISRPNLTFSTLTVSNMSPEDSSIYLCSVGTGLEETQYFGPGTRLLVL.

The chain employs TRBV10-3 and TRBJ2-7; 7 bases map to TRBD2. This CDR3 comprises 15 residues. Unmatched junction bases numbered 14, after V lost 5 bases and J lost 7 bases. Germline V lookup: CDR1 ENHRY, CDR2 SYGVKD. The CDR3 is CAISLREVPYNEQYF. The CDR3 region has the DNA TGTGCCATCAGTCTACGGGAGGTCCCCTACAATGAGCAGTACTTC.

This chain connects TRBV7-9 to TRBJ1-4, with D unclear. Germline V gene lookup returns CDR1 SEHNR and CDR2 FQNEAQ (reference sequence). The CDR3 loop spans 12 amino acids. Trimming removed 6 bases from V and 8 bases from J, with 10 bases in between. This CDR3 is CASSSYIEKLFF. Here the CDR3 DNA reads TGTGCCAGCAGTTCGTATATCGAAAAACTGTTTTTT.

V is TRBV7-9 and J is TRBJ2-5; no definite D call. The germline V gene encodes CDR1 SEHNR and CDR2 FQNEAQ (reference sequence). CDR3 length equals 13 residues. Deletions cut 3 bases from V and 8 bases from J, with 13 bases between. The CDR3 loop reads CASSLGSTETQYF. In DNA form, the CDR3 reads TGTGCCAGCAGCTTGGGATCCACGGAAACCCAGTACTTC. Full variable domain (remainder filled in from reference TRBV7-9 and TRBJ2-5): DTGVSQNPRHKITKRGQNVTFRCDPISEHNRLYWYRQTLGQGPEFLTYFQNEAQLEKSRLLSDRFSAERPKGSFSTLEIQRTEQGDSAMYLCASSLGSTETQYFGPGTRLLVL.

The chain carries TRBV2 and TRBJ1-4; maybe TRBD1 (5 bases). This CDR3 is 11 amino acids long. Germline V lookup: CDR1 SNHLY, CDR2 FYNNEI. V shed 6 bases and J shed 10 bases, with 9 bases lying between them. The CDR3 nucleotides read TGTGCCAGCAGGGGGGAGGCAAAACTGTTTTTT. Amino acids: CASRGEAKLFF.

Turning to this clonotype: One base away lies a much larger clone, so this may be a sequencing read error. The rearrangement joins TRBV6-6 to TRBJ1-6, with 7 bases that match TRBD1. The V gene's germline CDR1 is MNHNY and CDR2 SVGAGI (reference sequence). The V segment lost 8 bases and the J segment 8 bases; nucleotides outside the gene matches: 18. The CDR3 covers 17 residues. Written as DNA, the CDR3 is TGTGCCAGCGCCGACTGGAGGGCGCAGGGGGTGGATTCACCCCTCCACTTT. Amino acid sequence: CASADWRAQGVDSPLHF.

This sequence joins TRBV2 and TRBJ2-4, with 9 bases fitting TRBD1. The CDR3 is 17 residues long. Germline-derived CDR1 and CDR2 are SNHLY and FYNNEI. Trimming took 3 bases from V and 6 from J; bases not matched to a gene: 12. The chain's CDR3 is CASSEGPRDRARNIQYF. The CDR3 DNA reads TGTGCCAGCAGTGAGGGTCCAAGGGACAGGGCGAGAAACATTCAGTACTTC.

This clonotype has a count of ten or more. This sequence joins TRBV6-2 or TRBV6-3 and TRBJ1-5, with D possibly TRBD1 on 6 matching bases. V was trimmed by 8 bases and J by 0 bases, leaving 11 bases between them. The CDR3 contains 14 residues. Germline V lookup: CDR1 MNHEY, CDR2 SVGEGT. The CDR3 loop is CASGGTSSNQPQHF. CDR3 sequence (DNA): TGTGCCAGCGGAGGGACATCTAGCAATCAGCCCCAGCATTTT.

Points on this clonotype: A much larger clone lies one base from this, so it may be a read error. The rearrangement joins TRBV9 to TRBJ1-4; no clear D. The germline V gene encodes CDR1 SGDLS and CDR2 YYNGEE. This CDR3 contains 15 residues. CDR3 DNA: TGTGCCAGCGGCGTAGCGTGGGGAGAGGGTGAAAAACTGTTTTTT. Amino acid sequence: CASGVAWGEGEKLFF.

Here the CDR3 DNA reads TGTGCCAGCGCACTGGAGACAGGGGACTATGGCTACACCTTC. Its translation is CASALETGDYGYTF. The chain joins TRBV7-6 to TRBJ1-2, with 8 bases identical to TRBD1. Germline trimming cut 8 bases from V and 3 bases from J; bases unmatched to any gene: 8. The CDR3 has 14 amino acids. Germline CDR1 and CDR2: SGHVS and FNYEAQ.

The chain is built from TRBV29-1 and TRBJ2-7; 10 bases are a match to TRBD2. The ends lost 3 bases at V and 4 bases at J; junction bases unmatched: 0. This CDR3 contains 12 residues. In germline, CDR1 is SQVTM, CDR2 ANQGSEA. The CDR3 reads CSVDSGRYEQYF. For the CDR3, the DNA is TGCAGCGTTGATAGCGGGAGGTACGAGCAGTACTTC.

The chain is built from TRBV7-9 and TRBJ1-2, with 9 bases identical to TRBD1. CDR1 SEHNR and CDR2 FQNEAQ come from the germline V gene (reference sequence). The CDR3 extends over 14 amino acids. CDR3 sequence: CVRSGPGQGYGYTF. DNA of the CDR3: TGTGTCAGAAGCGGGCCGGGACAGGGATATGGCTACACCTTC.

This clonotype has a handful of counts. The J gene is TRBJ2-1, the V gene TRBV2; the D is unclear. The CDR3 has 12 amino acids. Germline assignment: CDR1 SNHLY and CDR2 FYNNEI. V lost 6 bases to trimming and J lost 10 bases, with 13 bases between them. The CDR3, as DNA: TGTGCCAGCAGACGGACGGATGTCGAGCAGTTCTTC. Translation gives CASRRTDVEQFF.

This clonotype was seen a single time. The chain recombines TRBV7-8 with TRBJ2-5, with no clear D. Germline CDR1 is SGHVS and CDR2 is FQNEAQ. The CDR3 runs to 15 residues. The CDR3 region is CASSSDSTYRETQYF. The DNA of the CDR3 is TGTGCTTCCTCCAGTGACTCGACCTACCGAGAGACCCAGTACTTC.

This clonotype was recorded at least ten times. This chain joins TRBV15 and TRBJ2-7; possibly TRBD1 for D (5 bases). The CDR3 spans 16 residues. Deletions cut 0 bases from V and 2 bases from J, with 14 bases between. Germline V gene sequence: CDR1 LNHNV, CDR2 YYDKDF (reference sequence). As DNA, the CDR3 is TGTGCCACCAGCAGAGATAGTTCAGGGTCTCCCTACGAGCAGTACTTC. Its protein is CATSRDSSGSPYEQYF.

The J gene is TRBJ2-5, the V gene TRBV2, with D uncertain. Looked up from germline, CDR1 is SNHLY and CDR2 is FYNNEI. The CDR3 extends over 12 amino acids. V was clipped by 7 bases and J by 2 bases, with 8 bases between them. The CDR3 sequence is CASMVLQETQYF. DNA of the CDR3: TGTGCCAGCATGGTCTTACAAGAGACCCAGTACTTC.

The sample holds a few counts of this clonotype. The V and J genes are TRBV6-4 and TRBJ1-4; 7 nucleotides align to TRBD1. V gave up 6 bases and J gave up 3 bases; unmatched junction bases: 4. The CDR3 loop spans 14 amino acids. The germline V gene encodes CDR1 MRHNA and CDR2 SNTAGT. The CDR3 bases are TGTGCCAGCAGGGGGGGACAGTCTAATGAAAAACTGTTTTTT. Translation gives CASRGGQSNEKLFF.

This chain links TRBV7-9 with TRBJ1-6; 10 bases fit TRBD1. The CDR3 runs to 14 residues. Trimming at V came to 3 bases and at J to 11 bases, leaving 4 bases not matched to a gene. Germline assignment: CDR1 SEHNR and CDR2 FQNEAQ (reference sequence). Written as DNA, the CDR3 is TGTGCCAGCAGCTTCGGGACAGGGGATACACCCCTCCACTTT. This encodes CASSFGTGDTPLHF.

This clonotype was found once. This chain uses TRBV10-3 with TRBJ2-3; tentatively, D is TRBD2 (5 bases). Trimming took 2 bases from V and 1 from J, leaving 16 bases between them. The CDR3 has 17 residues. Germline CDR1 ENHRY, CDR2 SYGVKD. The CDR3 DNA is TGTGCCATCAGTGAGGGGCAGGACTTTTATGGCACAGATACGCAGTATTTT. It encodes CAISEGQDFYGTDTQYF.

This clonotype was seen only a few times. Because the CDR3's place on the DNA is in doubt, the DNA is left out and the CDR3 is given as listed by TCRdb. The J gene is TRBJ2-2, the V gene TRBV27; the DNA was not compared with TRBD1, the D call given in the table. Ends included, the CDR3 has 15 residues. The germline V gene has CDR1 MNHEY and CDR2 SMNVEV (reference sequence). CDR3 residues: CASSFLAGAVGELFF.

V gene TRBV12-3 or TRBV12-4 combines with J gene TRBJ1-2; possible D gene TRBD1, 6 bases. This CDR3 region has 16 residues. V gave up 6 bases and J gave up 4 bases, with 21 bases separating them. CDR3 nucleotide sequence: TGTGCCAGCAGCCGAGGACAGCAGGGAAGTACCTATGGCTACACCTTC. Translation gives CASSRGQQGSTYGYTF.

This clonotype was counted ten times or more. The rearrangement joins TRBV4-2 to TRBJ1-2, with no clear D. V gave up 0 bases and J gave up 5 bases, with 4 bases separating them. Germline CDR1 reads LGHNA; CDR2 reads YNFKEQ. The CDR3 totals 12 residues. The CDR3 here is CASSQDAYGYTF. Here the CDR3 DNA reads TGTGCCAGCAGCCAAGACGCGTATGGCTACACCTTC.